This T cell receptor beta chain was documented in a study of post-analysis software for immune sequencing data. The overall study: As for disease course, relapsing-remitting, secondary progressive and progressive-relapsing multiple sclerosis were all included.

Study outcomes and limitations: About 5 TRBV segments occurring more often in patients than controls included TRBV5-6, TRBV5-1 and TRBV20-1. Pronounced co-clustering by F measure was evident among identically batched samples.

Germline V gene sequence: CDR1 SGHTA, CDR2 FQGNSA. The J segment lost 9 bases and the V segment lost 5 bases, leaving 7 bases of the junction unmatched. This CDR3 spans 15 amino acids. This clonotype has just a few counts. Its antigen is currently unknown. Carried by the TCR beta cDNA libraries were unique molecular identifiers. TCRdb re-called the PCR reads with MiXCR, one entry per CDR3 protein. The sample carries 450,000 to 700,000 distinct CDR3 sequences, roughly 47% recorded once. The sample consisted of blood. This chain joins TRBV7-2 and TRBJ2-1, with 13 bases fitting TRBD2. The receptor was derived from a girl aged 10-17 years with multiple sclerosis. The CDR3: CASSVPGLAGIEQFF. CDR3 nucleotides: TGTGCCAGCAGCGTCCCGGGACTAGCGGGGATTGAGCAGTTCTTC.